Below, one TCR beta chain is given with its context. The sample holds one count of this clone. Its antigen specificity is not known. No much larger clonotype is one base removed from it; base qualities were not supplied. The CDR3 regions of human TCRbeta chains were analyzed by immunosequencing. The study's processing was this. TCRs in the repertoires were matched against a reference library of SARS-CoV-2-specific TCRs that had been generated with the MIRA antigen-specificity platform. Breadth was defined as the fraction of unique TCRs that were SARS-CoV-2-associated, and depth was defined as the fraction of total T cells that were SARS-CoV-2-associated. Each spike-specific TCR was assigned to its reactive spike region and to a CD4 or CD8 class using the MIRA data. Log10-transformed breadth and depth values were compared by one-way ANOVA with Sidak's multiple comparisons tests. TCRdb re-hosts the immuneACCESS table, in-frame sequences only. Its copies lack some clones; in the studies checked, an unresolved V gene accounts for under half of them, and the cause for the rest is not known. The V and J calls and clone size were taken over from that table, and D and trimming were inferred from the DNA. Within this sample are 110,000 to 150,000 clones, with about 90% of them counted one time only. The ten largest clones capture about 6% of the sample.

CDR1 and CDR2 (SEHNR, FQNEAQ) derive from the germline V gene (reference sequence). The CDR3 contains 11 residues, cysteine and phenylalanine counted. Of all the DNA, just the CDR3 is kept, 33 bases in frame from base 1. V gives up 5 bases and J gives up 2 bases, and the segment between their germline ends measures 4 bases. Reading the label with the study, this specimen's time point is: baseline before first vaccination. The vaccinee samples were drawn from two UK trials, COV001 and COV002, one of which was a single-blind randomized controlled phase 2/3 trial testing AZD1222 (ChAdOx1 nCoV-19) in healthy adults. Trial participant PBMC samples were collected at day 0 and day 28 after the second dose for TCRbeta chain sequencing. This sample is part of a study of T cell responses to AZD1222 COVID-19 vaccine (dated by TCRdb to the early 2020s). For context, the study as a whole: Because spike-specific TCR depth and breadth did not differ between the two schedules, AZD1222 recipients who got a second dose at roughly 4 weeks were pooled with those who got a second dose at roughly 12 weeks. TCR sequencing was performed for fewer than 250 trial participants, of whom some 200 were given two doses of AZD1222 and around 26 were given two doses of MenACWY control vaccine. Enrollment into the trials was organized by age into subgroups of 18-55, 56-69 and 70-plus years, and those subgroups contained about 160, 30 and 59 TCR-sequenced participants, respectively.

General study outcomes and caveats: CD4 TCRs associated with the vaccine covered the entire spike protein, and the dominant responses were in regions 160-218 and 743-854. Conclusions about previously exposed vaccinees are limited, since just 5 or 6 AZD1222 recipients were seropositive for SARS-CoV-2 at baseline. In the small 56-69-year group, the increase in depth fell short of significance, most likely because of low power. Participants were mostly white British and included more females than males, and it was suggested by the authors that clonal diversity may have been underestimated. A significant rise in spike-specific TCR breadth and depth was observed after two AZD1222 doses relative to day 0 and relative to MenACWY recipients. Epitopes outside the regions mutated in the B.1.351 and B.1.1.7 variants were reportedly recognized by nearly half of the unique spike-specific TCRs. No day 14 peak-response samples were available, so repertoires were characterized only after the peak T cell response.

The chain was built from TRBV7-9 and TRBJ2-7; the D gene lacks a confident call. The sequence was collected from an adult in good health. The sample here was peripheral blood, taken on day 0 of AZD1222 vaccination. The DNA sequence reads TGTGCCAGCAGCCCCGCCTACGAGCAGTACTTC. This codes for CASSPAYEQYF.